What follows is one TCR beta chain and its context. Its matching antigen is unknown. The data stem from a study of cytomegalovirus exposure and HLA in healthy donors. Study-wide findings and caveats: The investigators catalogued 164 TCR beta chains as cytomegalovirus-associated. For most TCR sequences rarity was the rule, although some public TCRs occurred in many donors. Specificity for CMV antigens was confirmed in vitro for three of the CMV-associated chains.

Germline V gene sequence: CDR1 MNHNS, CDR2 SASEGT. This CDR3 has 17 residues. With 1 base clipped from V and 4 bases from J, the junction kept 6 bases outside the gene matches. PCR involved 60 Vbeta and 13 Jbeta primers. Here immunoSEQ multiplex PCR was the method, and the copy in TCRdb shows in-frame clones only, minus some. Of hundreds of thousands of clones listed, under 70% are singletons. The chain carries TRBV6-1 and TRBJ2-1; 11 bases align to TRBD2. This TCR was recovered from a man aged 40-55 years in good health and CMV-seropositive. Material for sequencing was PBMCs. Written as DNA, the CDR3 is TGTGCCAGCAGTGAAGGTGATAGCGGGGGGGCGTACAATGAGCAGTTCTTC. It translates to CASSEGDSGGAYNEQFF.